This T cell receptor (beta chain) was captured in a study of blood T cells in healthy people across ages. General study results and limits: It was not possible, with unsorted PBMCs, to conclusively compare naive and antigen-experienced cells.

Notes on this clonotype: Its antigen is undetermined.

Per the germline V gene, CDR1 is ENHRY and CDR2 is SYGVKD. The CDR3 is 14 residues long. Deletions cut 7 bases from V and 0 bases from J, with 12 bases between. Then a second PCR, running roughly 7 to 11 cycles, was carried out with a sample-barcoded 5' primer and a J-beta primer mix. TCRdb reanalysed the 5' RACE reads using MiXCR and keeps one entry per CDR3 protein. The sample consists of over 1,300,000 distinct CDR3 sequences, approximately 59% of them appearing once. The sample consisted of blood. This TCR derives from a man younger than 35 in good health. V usage is TRBV10-3 and J usage is TRBJ1-1, with D perhaps matching TRBD1 (5 bases). For the CDR3, the DNA is TGTGCCATCACCGAGGAGGGGATGAACACTGAAGCTTTCTTT. Residues: CAITEEGMNTEAFF.